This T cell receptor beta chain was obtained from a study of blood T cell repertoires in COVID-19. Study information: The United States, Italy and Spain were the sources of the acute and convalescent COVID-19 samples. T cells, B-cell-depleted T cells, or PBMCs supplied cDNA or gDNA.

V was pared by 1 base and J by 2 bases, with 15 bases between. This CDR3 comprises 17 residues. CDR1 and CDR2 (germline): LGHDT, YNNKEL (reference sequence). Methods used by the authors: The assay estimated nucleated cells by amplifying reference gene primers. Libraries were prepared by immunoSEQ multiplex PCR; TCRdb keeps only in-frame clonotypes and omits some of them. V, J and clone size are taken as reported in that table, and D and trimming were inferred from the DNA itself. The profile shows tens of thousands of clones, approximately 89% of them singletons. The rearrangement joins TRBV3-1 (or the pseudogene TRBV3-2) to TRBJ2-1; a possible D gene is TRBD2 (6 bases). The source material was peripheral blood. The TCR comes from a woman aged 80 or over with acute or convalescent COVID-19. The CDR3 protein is CASSQAYRGGTYNEQFF. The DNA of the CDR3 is TGTGCCAGCAGCCAAGCCTACCGGGGAGGAACCTACAATGAGCAGTTCTTC.